Reported below is one TCR beta chain. Antigen specificity is unknown. The CDR3 contains 15 residues. Germline trimming cut 3 bases from V and 2 bases from J; bases unmatched to any gene: 2. Germline CDR1 SGHNT, CDR2 YYREEE (reference sequence). With 60 Vbeta and 13 Jbeta primers, the PCR was carried out. Per the original data handling: Approximately 9.9 million shared chains were among the roughly 78 million unique TCR beta chains that a later analysis counted. TCRdb's table, derived via immunoSEQ multiplex PCR, lists solely in-frame clones and lacks some. Clone size and V and J calls were adopted from that table, with D and trimming inferred from the DNA. The repertoire holds fewer than 200,000 clones, with about 70% as singletons. These data are taken from a study of cytomegalovirus exposure and HLA in healthy donors. Overall study results and limits: In a later analysis, HLA-C alleles had the fewest associated TCRs, DRB1 alleles the most. Cytomegalovirus association was listed for approximately 160 TCR beta chains. Cytomegalovirus status was reportedly diagnosed by the classifier with high specificity and sensitivity.

This sequence was found in a woman aged 25 to 39 in good health and CMV-seronegative. This chain connects TRBV5-4 to TRBJ2-7; the match to TRBD2 covers 13 bases. Sample: PBMCs. CDR3 residues: CASSSGLAGTYEQYF. The CDR3 DNA follows: TGTGCCAGCAGCTCGGGACTAGCGGGAACCTACGAGCAGTACTTC. The full variable domain, its missing parts supplied by reference TRBV5-4 and TRBJ2-7, is ETGVTQSPTHLIKTRGQQVTLRCSSQSGHNTVSWYQQALGQGPQFIFQYYREEENGRGNFPPRFSGLQFPNYSSELNVNALELDDSALYLCASSSGLAGTYEQYFGPGTRLTVT.